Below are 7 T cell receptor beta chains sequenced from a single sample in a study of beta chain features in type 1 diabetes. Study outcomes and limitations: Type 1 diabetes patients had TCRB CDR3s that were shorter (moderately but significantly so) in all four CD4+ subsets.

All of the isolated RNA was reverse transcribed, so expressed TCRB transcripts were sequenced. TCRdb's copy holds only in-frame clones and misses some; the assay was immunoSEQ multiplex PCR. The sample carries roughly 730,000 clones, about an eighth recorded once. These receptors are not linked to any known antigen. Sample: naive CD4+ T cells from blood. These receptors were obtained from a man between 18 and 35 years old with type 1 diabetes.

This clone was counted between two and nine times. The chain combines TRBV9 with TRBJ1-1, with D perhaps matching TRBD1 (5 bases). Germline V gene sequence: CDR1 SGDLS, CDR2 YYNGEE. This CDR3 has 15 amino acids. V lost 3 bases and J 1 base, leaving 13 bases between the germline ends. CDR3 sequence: CASSASRRGNTEAFF. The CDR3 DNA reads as TGTGCCAGCAGCGCCTCTCGGAGGGGGAACACTGAAGCTTTCTTT. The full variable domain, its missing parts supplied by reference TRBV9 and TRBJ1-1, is DSGVTQTPKHLITATGQRVTLRCSPRSGDLSVYWYQQSLDQGLQFLIQYYNGEERAKGNILERFSAQQFPDLHSELNLSSLELGDSALYFCASSASRRGNTEAFFGQGTRLTVV.

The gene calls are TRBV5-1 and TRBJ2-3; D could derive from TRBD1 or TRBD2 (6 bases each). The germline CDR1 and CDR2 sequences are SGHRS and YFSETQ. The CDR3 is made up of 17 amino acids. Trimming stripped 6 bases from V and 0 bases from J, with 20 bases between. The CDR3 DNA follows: TGCGCCAGCAAGGGAGCCGGGGGCCCAAGGAGCACAGATACGCAGTATTTT. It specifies CASKGAGGPRSTDTQYF.

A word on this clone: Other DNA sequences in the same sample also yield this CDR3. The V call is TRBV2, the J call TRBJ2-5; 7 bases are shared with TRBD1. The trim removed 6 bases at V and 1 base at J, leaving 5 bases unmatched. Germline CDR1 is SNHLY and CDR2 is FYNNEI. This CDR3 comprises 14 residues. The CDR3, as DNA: TGTGCCAGCAGAGCCGGGACAGTCCAAGAGACCCAGTACTTC. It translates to CASRAGTVQETQYF.

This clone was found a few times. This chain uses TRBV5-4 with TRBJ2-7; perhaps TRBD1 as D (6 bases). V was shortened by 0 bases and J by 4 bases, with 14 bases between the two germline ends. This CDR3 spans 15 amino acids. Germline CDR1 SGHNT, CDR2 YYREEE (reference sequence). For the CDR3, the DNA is TGTGCCAGCAGCTTGGTAGGTCAGGGGAATTACGAGCAGTACTTC. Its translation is CASSLVGQGNYEQYF. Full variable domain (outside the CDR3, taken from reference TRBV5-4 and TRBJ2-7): ETGVTQSPTHLIKTRGQQVTLRCSSQSGHNTVSWYQQALGQGPQFIFQYYREEENGRGNFPPRFSGLQFPNYSSELNVNALELDDSALYLCASSLVGQGNYEQYFGPGTRLTVT.

CDR3 DNA: TGTGCCAGCAGGACCGGGACAGGGGCCTCGAAGCAGTACTTC. It yields the protein CASRTGTGASKQYF. The rearrangement uses TRBV7-9 and TRBJ2-7; 10 bases map to TRBD1. CDR3 length equals 14 residues. Trimming at V came to 6 bases and at J to 8 bases, leaving 10 bases not matched to a gene. CDR1 and CDR2 from the germline V gene are SEHNR and FQNEAQ (reference sequence).

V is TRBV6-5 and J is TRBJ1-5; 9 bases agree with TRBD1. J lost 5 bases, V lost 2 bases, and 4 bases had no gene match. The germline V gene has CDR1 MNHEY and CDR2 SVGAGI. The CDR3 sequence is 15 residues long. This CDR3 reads CASSYKTGGDQPQHF. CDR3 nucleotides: TGTGCCAGCAGTTACAAAACAGGGGGCGATCAGCCCCAGCATTTT.

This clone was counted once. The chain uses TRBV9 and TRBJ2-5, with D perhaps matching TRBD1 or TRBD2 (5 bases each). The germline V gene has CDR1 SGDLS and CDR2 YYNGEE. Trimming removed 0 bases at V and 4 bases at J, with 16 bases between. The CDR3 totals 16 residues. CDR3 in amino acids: CASSVGADGAPETQYF. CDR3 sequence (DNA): TGTGCCAGCAGCGTAGGGGCGGACGGGGCCCCAGAGACCCAGTACTTC.